The present T cell receptor (beta chain) was sequenced within a study of regulatory T cells in long-lasting Graves disease. General observations from the study: Owing to a sample size that was small, accuracy may have been reduced. Persistent disease was characterized by preferential usage of TRBV28, TRBJ1-2 and TRBJ2-5.

Time point of the sample: persistent/refractory GD, antithyroid drugs over 5 years with positive TRAb. PBMC-extracted RNA yielded the TCR library. As concerns this clonotype: The antigen is unknown.

CDR3 length equals 13 residues. Looked up from germline, CDR1 is MDHEN and CDR2 is SYDVKM. V was cut by 8 bases and J by 5 bases, with 15 bases left in between. For TCR beta, libraries came from iRepertoire HTBI primers and Arm-PCR of CDR3 regions. Original analysis: Among the samples, roughly 61 TRBV and around 15 TRBJ segments were identified. TCRdb re-derived calls from the multiplex PCR reads in MiXCR, one entry per CDR3 protein. These V and J calls rely on TCRdb rather than the paper's analysis. The table shows a few hundred thousand distinct CDR3 sequences, with 20% to 30% occurring only once. The sequence was obtained from a female donor with Graves disease. The chain has TRBV28 and TRBJ1-2; D might be TRBD1 (6 bases). The sample here was peripheral blood mononuclear cells (PBMCs), taken when the disease was refractory, from a patient treated with antithyroid drugs. The CDR3: CASGLGGQYGYTF. The CDR3 coding sequence is TGTGCCAGCGGCCTTGGGGGGCAGTATGGCTACACCTTC.